This T cell receptor beta chain was identified during a study of beta chain features in type 1 diabetes. In the study overall: Examination of sorted cells across all samples involved around 98 million cells.

Overall study results and limits: Insertions at VDJ junctions were less frequent in type 1 diabetes patients. These patients also deleted more nucleotides at the same junctions.

Of note for this clone: Its antigen is unknown.

Trimming cost V 7 bases and J 3 bases; bases outside gene matches: 4. CDR3 size: 14 residues. The germline V gene has CDR1 LNHDA and CDR2 SQIVND (reference sequence). Since all of the isolated RNA was reverse transcribed, expressed TCRB transcripts were what got sequenced. Measured with immunoSEQ multiplex PCR; TCRdb has only the in-frame clones, and not every one. The data show around 300,000 clones, 8% to 13% seen once. Sample: naive CD4+ T cells from blood. The sequence was collected from a woman aged 30 to 39 in good health. This chain links TRBV19 with TRBJ2-1, with 9 positions matching TRBD2. The CDR3 protein is CASIGSGSYNEQFF. In nucleotides, the CDR3 is TGTGCCAGTATAGGTAGCGGGAGCTACAATGAGCAGTTCTTC.